The clone carrying this TCR beta chain was recorded at least ten times. What it binds is unknown. The length of the CDR3 is 13 residues. Looked up from germline, CDR1 is SGHRS and CDR2 is YFSETQ. V was shortened by 4 bases and J by 2 bases, with 9 bases between the two germline ends. These data belong to a study of T cells in Graves' hyperthyroidism and ophthalmopathy. Findings and caveats of the study: Peripheral blood also featured most of the thyroid clonotypes expanded above 0.001.

Patients were excluded because of uncontrolled infection, other autoimmune disease, pregnancy or lactation. Clinical symptoms, serum thyroxine, TRAb, thyroid ultrasound and orbital computed tomography informed diagnoses. Isolation of PBMCs was performed on around 10 ml fresh peripheral blood. The source material, RNA transcripts, was used to amplify TCR beta CDR3 regions. First-round RT-PCR targeting the TCR CDR3 was performed with the HTBI primer set. Via MiXCR, TCRdb re-called the multiplex PCR reads, giving one row per CDR3 protein. The data show under 600,000 distinct CDR3 sequences, approximately 15% seen once.

The sequence derives from a woman in her forties with Graves' ophthalmopathy. Sequencing was done on a sample of blood. The genes are TRBV5-1 and TRBJ1-2; D gene ambiguous. The CDR3 DNA is TGCGCCAGCAGCCCCGACACAAACTATGGCTACACCTTC. Its protein product is CASSPDTNYGYTF. The entire variable domain, with the rest obtained from reference TRBV5-1 and TRBJ1-2, is as follows: KAGVTQTPRYLIKTRGQQVTLSCSPISGHRSVSWYQQTPGQGLQFLFEYFSETQRNKGNFPGRFSGRQFSNSRSEMNVSTLELGDSALYLCASSPDTNYGYTFGSGTRLTVV.